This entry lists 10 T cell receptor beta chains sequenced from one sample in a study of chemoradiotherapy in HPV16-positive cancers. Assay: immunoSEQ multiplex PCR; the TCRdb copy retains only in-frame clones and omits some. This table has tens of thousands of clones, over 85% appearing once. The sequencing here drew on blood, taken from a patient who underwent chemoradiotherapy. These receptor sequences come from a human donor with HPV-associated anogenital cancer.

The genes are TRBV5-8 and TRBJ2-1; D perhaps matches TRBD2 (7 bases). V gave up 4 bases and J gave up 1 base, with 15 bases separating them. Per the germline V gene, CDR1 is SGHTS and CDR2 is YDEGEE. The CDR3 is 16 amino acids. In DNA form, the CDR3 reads TGTGCCAGCAGCCTCGCACGGGGGGCATCCTACAATGAGCAGTTCTTC. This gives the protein CASSLARGASYNEQFF.

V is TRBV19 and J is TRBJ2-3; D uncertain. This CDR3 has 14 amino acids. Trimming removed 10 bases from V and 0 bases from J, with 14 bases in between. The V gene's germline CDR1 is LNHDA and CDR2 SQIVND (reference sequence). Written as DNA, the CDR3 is TGTGCCACTAAGAGCCTGGTGAGCACAGATACGCAGTATTTT. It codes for CATKSLVSTDTQYF. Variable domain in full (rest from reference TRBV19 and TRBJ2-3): DGGITQSPKYLFRKEGQNVTLSCEQNLNHDAMYWYRQDPGQGLRLIYYSQIVNDFQKGDIAEGYSVSREKKESFPLTVTSAQKNPTAFYLCATKSLVSTDTQYFGPGTRLTVL.

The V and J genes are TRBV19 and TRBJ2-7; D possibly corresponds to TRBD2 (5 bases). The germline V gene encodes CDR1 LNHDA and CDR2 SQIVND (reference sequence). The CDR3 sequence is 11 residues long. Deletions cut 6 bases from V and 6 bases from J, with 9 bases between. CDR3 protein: CASSAEGEQYF. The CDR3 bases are TGTGCCAGTAGCGCAGAGGGCGAGCAGTACTTC.

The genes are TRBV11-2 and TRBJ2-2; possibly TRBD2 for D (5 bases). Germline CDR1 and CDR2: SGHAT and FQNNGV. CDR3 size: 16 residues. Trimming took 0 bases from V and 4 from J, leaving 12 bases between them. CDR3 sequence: CASSLEAGAVTGELFF. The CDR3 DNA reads TGTGCCAGCAGCTTAGAGGCTGGAGCGGTCACCGGGGAGCTGTTTTTT.

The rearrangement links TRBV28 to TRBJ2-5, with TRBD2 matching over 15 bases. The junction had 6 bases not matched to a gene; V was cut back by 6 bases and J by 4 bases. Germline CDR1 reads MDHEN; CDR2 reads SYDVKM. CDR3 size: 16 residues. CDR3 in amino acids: CASSRTSGRARETQYF. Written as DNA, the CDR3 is TGTGCCAGCAGCCGGACTAGCGGGAGGGCCCGAGAGACCCAGTACTTC.

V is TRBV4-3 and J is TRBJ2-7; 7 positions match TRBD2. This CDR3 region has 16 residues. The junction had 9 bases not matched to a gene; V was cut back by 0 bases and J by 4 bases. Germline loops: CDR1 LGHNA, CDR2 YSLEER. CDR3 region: CASSQESGTTQYEQYF. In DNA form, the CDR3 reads TGCGCCAGCAGCCAAGAATCCGGGACTACTCAATACGAGCAGTACTTC.

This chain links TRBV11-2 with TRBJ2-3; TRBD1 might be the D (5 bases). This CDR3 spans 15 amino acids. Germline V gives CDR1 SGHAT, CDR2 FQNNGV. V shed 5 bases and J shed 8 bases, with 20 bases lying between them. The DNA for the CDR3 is TGTGCCAGCAGCCCCATTTCAGGACCAAGGGGTACGCAGTATTTT. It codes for CASSPISGPRGTQYF.

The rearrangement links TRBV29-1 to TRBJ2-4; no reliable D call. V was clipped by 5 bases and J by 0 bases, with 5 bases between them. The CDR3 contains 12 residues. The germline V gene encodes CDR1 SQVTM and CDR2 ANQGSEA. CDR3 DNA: TGCAGCGTTCTTCCAGCCAAAAACATTCAGTACTTC. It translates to CSVLPAKNIQYF.

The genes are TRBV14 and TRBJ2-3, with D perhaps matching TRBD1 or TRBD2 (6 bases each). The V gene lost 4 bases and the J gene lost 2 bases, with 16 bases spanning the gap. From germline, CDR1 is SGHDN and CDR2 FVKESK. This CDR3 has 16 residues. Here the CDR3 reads CASSLTGQRVTDTQYF. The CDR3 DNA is TGTGCCAGCAGCCTCACCGGACAGCGGGTCACAGATACGCAGTATTTT.

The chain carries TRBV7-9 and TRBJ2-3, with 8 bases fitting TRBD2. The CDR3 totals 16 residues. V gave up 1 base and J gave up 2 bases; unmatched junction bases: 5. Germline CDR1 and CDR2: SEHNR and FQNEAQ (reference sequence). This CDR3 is CASSLGIAGYTDTQYF. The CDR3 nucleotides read TGTGCCAGCAGCTTAGGAATAGCGGGGTACACAGATACGCAGTATTTT. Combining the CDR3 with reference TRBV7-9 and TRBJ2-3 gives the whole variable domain DTGVSQNPRHKITKRGQNVTFRCDPISEHNRLYWYRQTLGQGPEFLTYFQNEAQLEKSRLLSDRFSAERPKGSFSTLEIQRTEQGDSAMYLCASSLGIAGYTDTQYFGPGTRLTVL.